This TCR beta chain was obtained from a study of identical twins. TCRdb redid the calling of the 5' RACE reads with MiXCR, one entry per CDR3 protein. The sample has about 530,000 distinct CDR3 sequences, about 16% seen once; the top ten hold roughly 0.44%. A further study also used this sample, focusing on yellow fever vaccine responses in identical twins.

The TCR sequence derives from a woman aged 18-29 years in good health. Material for sequencing was CD4+ T cells sorted from blood.

CDR3 residues: CASSLPRSGGTGDTQYF. The DNA of the CDR3 is TGCGCCAGCAGCTTACCCCGTAGCGGGGGAACGGGAGATACGCAGTATTTT. The chain recombines TRBV5-1 with TRBJ2-3; 9 positions agree with TRBD2. J gave up 5 bases and V 2 bases, and 12 bases lay outside the gene matches. Germline V gene lookup returns CDR1 SGHRS and CDR2 YFSETQ. This CDR3 has 17 residues.